What follows describes a single T cell receptor beta chain. Its antigen is undetermined. With UMI labels, 5' RACE was used to prepare the TRB cDNA libraries. TCRdb processed the 5' RACE reads again and assigns one entry to each CDR3 protein, with no DNA. The record lists 100,000 to 150,000 distinct CDR3 sequences, of which the ten most abundant hold just under 0.5%. Phenotypically, naive CD8+ T cells corresponded to CD45RO-CCR7+CD27+CD95-. The data originate from a study of CXCR3-negative and CXCR3-positive naive CD8 T cells. Germline-derived CDR1 and CDR2 are SGHAT and FQNNGV. CDR3 length equals 14 residues. Regarding the study as a whole: Diversity in memory CD8+ cells fell much lower than the comparably high levels seen in both naive subsets.

This rearrangement joins TRBV11-2 to TRBJ2-1; the TCRdb D gene call, TRBD2, has no DNA to confirm it. This receptor was obtained from a human donor in good health. Some clones in this sample may be carry-over from other donors' samples. Sequenced input: naive CXCR3- CD8+ T cells from blood. Stated subset: CD45RO-CCR7+CD27+CD95- naive CD8+ T cells lacking CXCR3 (TNR3-). CDR3: CASSFSGMANEQFF.